This T cell receptor beta chain was captured in a study of T-cell memory formation after mild COVID-19. Using its own MiXCR run on the 5' RACE reads, TCRdb lists one record per CDR3 protein. Here the sample spans 350,000 to 550,000 distinct CDR3 sequences, about 20% being singletons. V lost 6 bases and J lost 11, with 27 bases in between. Germline CDR1 and CDR2: MNHEY and SVGAGI. The CDR3 extends over 16 amino acids. The rearrangement uses TRBV6-5 and TRBJ2-3; possibly TRBD1 for D (6 bases). This receptor was identified in a man aged 18 to 30 who had mild COVID-19 (a few samples of this study predate the infection). Cell type and time point are not known. The specimen was PBMCs or a T cell subset sorted from them (not recorded which). The DNA for the CDR3 is TGTGCCAGCAGGCCTTCTTTGGGGGCGTCGGGGCCTGGGCAGTATTTT. This translates into CASRPSLGASGPGQYF.